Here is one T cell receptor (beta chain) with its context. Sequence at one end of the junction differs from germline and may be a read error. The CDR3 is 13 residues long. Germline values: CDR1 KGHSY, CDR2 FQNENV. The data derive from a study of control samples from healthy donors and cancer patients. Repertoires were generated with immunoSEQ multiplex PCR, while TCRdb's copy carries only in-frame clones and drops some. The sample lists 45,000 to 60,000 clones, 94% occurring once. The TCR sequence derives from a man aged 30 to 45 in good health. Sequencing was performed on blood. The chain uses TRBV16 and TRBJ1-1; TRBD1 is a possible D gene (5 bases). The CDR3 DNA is TGTGCCAGCACCCAACCGAGCGGGGCTAAAGCTTTCTTT. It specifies CASTQPSGAKAFF.